This TCR beta chain was recovered during a study of T cell clonotyping in hematopoietic cell transplantation (dated by TCRdb to the early 2020s). Regarding the complete study: The study collected roughly 150 blood samples from approximately 35 consecutive transplant recipients and their related donors. For roughly five patients, samples taken at the onset of acute graft-versus-host disease were compared with samples from patients who never developed GVHD. Patients were recruited between September 2015 and January 2017 and followed until late 2020 or death.

From V the trimming removes 4 bases and from J it removes 4 bases, while the gene matches leave 7 bases of the junction unaccounted for. CDR1 and CDR2 are drawn from the germline V gene (reference sequence): MNHEY, SMNVEV. From the cysteine through the phenylalanine, the CDR3 covers 15 amino acids. Just the 45-base CDR3 DNA is kept, in frame starting at base 1. The full study reports these points: Donor and pretransplant recipient Inverse Simpson Index values predicted broader posttransplant TCR repertoire diversity. After transplant, TCR diversity in recipients dropped, and pathologically expanded clonotypes climbed progressively between day 30 and day 180. Just a small fraction of recipient repertoires overlapped with donor repertoires, and more than 95% appeared de novo at the given depth. The sample size was limited, and because cells were not sorted, the contributions of CD4 and CD8 repertoires could not be separated.

The immunoSEQ assay, a bias-controlled multiplex PCR with V- and J-specific primers, was used to amplify TCR beta CDR3 regions from genomic DNA. A proprietary barcode and Illumina adapter sequences were added to the CDR3 amplicons in a second PCR step. CDR3 libraries were sequenced on an Illumina MiSeq instrument. The authors processed their data as follows. immunoSEQ Analyzer 3.0 was used for export and quality control, with R Bioconductor and Immunarch used for downstream analyses. Only productive rearrangements in the normalized downsampled data set went into calculating the repertoire metrics. In the normalized cohort, a clonotype counted as pathologically expanded if the clonotype was larger than 5 templates. The Inverse Simpson Index was used to measure repertoire diversity. To capture all clonotypes, the CMV-specificity analyses were run on the non-normalized data set. TCRdb limited this immuneACCESS table to in-frame rearrangements with V and J called. A share of clones is missing; checked studies link under half to unresolved V genes, and the rest is unexplained. The DNA gave D and trimming, while V, J and clone size come from that table. In all, the sample holds more than 3,000 clones, and 65% to 80% of those were seen once. The ten largest clones capture 27% of the sample.

This specimen's time point label, interpreted: recipient sample taken at acute GVHD onset. Blood from recipients was drawn roughly 28 days before transplant, then again at days 30, 100 and 180 after transplant. Using Nuclei Lysis Solution, genomic DNA was extracted from unfractionated peripheral blood mononuclear cells that were either fresh or cryopreserved. A word on this clone: Its antigen remains undetermined. No clone much larger than this one lies a single base away; base qualities are absent.

This chain is built from TRBV27 and TRBJ2-7; TRBD1 fits 10 bases in the junction. Sequenced material: peripheral blood mononuclear cells, taken at the time of graft-versus-host disease after allogeneic stem cell transplant. The origin of this receptor is a female patient aged 50 to 65 who had an allogeneic stem cell transplant from an unrelated donor, so the T cells may come from the graft donor. Some clones in this sample may be carry-over from other donors' samples. Read as DNA, the sequence is TGTGCCAGCAGTTCGACAGGGGGCGAGGGGTACGAGCAGTACTTC. Translated, it gives CASSSTGGEGYEQYF.